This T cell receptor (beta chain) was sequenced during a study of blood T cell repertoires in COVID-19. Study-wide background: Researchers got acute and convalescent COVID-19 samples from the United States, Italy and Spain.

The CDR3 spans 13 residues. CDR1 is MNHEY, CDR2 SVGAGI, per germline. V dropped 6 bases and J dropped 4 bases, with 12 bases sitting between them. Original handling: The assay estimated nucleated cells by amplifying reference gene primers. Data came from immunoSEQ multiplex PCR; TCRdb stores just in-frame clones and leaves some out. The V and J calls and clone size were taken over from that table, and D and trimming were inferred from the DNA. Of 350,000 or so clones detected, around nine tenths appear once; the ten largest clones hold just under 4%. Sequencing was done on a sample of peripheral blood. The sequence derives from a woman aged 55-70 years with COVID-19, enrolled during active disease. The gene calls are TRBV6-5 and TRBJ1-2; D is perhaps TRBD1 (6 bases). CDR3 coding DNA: TGTGCCAGCAGCCCCACAGGGCCCTATGGCTACACCTTC. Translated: CASSPTGPYGYTF.